The next 21 T cell receptor beta chains were all read from a single sample in a study of shared clonotypes between healthy human individuals (TCRdb year 2020). The library came from the immunoSEQ multiplex PCR assay. TCRdb took over this immuneACCESS table, retaining in-frame rearrangements with V and J assigned. Such tables are incomplete; in checked studies, under half of the missing clones stem from an unresolved V gene, and the remainder is unexplained. The sample records around 2.5 million clones, over 85% of which are singletons. The ten most abundant clones make up 0.36% of the sample. Sequences were obtained from naive CD4+ T cells from PBMCs. What the cell subset or site label conveys for this sample: CD45RA+ positively selected. Source of these receptors: a man between 18 and 29 years old in good health. Some clones in this sample may be carry-over from other donors' samples.

The chain links TRBV6-7 to TRBJ2-4; 10 nucleotides match TRBD1. TRBV6-7 is an open reading frame, and its role is uncertain. The J segment lost 9 bases and the V segment lost 2 bases, leaving 19 bases of the junction unmatched. The CDR3 loop spans 19 amino acids. CDR3 residues: CASSYPPLGTGERWSIQYF. In DNA form, the CDR3 reads TGTGCCAGCAGTTACCCCCCCCTCGGGACAGGGGAACGGTGGTCCATTCAGTACTTC.

The chain couples TRBV11-2 to TRBJ2-5, with D possibly TRBD2 on 6 matching bases. Germline V CDR1 and CDR2: SGHAT, FQNNGV. Trimming removed 0 bases at V and 5 bases at J, with 7 bases between. This CDR3 contains 13 residues. The CDR3 DNA reads TGTGCCAGCAGCTTAGATGGGGGGGAGACCCAGTACTTC. Translating gives CASSLDGGETQYF.

V usage is TRBV5-1 and J usage is TRBJ2-1; 11 bases agree with TRBD1. This CDR3 comprises 15 residues. Germline trimming cut 3 bases from V and 8 bases from J; bases unmatched to any gene: 7. Germline values: CDR1 SGHRS, CDR2 YFSETQ. In DNA, the CDR3 is TGCGCCAGCAGCTACGGACAGGGGGCGATGGATGAGCAGTTCTTC. Amino acid sequence: CASSYGQGAMDEQFF.

As concerns this clone: This sample also contains other DNA sequences that code for the same CDR3. The chain's CDR3 is CASSLGQGTYEQYF. The CDR3 DNA reads as TGTGCCAGCAGCTTAGGACAGGGGACCTACGAGCAGTACTTC. V and J are TRBV11-2 and TRBJ2-7; TRBD1 agrees at 8 bases. V was pared by 1 base and J by 2 bases, with 1 base of the junction left unmatched. CDR1 is SGHAT, CDR2 FQNNGV, per germline. The CDR3 is 14 amino acids.

A few counts support this clone. Additional DNA sequences in this sample encode the identical CDR3. J is TRBJ1-1 and V is TRBV18; perhaps TRBD1 as D (5 bases). The CDR3 is 13 residues long. CDR1 KGHSH and CDR2 LQKENI come from the germline V gene. Trimming took off 4 bases at V and 2 bases at J, with 8 bases between the two ends. The CDR3 DNA reads as TGTGCCAGCTCACGCCAGGGCAACACTGAAGCTTTCTTT. Protein: CASSRQGNTEAFF.

The chain uses TRBV18 and TRBJ2-3; a possible D gene is TRBD2 (5 bases). Trimming cost V 0 bases and J 0 bases, with 10 bases left between them. There are 16 residues in the CDR3. Germline CDR1 and CDR2: KGHSH and LQKENI. The CDR3 DNA reads TGTGCCAGCTCACCACCGCTAGCTAGAAGCACAGATACGCAGTATTTT. Translated: CASSPPLARSTDTQYF.

J is TRBJ2-6 and V is TRBV19; D call uncertain. Germline V gene lookup returns CDR1 LNHDA and CDR2 SQIVND (reference sequence). With 7 bases removed from V and 0 bases from J, the gap between germline ends came to 13 bases. The CDR3 is 16 amino acids. CDR3 in DNA: TGTGCCAGTATACAACAAAGCCCCTCTGGGGCCAACGTCCTGACTTTC. Protein: CASIQQSPSGANVLTF. The full variable domain, completed using reference TRBV19 and TRBJ2-6, is DGGITQSPKYLFRKEGQNVTLSCEQNLNHDAMYWYRQDPGQGLRLIYYSQIVNDFQKGDIAEGYSVSREKKESFPLTVTSAQKNPTAFYLCASIQQSPSGANVLTFGAGSRLTVL.

This clone was seen a handful of times. This chain joins TRBV18 and TRBJ2-3, with D perhaps matching TRBD2 (5 bases). Germline V gene sequence: CDR1 KGHSH, CDR2 LQKENI. The CDR3 covers 12 residues. V was trimmed by 5 bases and J by 5 bases, leaving 8 bases between them. The CDR3 nucleotides read TGTGCCAGCTCAGAACGGGGAGATACGCAGTATTTT. Its translation is CASSERGDTQYF.

The genes are TRBV6-6 and TRBJ1-1; D remains unclear. CDR3 length: 15 amino acids. Germline CDR1 and CDR2: MNHNY and SVGAGI (reference sequence). Trimming pared 6 bases from V and 1 base from J, leaving 15 bases between. CDR3 DNA: TGTGCCAGCAGCCGCGCCGGGGAGGGGAACACTGAAGCTTTCTTT. Translated: CASSRAGEGNTEAFF.

The chain combines TRBV25-1 with TRBJ2-3; D perhaps matches TRBD2 (5 bases). This CDR3 comprises 14 residues. Per germline, CDR1 MGHDK and CDR2 SYGVNS. The V end was cut by 3 bases, the J end by 2 bases, with 9 bases between. The CDR3 bases are TGTGCCAGCAGTGATGTCGGACTCACAGATACGCAGTATTTT. It yields the protein CASSDVGLTDTQYF.

This clone has ten or more counts. The identical CDR3 is also encoded by other nucleotide sequences in the sample. The chain combines TRBV5-1 with TRBJ1-1, with D uncertain. The CDR3 covers 11 residues. CDR1 SGHRS and CDR2 YFSETQ come from the germline V gene. Trimming cost V 1 base and J 2 bases, with 0 bases left between them. The CDR3 sequence: CASSLNTEAFF. CDR3 nucleotides: TGCGCCAGCAGCTTGAACACTGAAGCTTTCTTT.

The chain carries TRBV27 and TRBJ1-5; 8 bases agree with TRBD1. Trimming at V came to 5 bases and at J to 9 bases, leaving 9 bases not matched to a gene. CDR1 and CDR2 from the germline V gene are MNHEY and SMNVEV (reference sequence). The length of the CDR3 is 14 residues. CDR3 amino acids: CASSPGQGFRPQHF. DNA of the CDR3: TGTGCCAGCAGTCCCGGACAGGGATTTCGGCCCCAGCATTTT.

The chain has TRBV9 and TRBJ1-2; tentative D call: TRBD1 (5 bases). Trimming took 0 bases from V and 3 from J, leaving 9 bases between them. Looked up from germline, CDR1 is SGDLS and CDR2 is YYNGEE. This CDR3 comprises 14 residues. The CDR3 DNA follows: TGTGCCAGCAGCGTAGTAGCGGGGGACTATGGCTACACCTTC. Residues: CASSVVAGDYGYTF.

The rearrangement uses TRBV16 and TRBJ1-5; weak D call: TRBD1 (6 bases). CDR1 and CDR2 (germline): KGHSY, FQNENV. V lost 0 bases and J lost 2, with 11 bases in between. This CDR3 spans 16 amino acids. The CDR3 is CASSQSGGRGNQPQHF. The CDR3 DNA reads TGTGCCAGCAGCCAATCTGGGGGGCGAGGCAATCAGCCCCAGCATTTT.

This clone was observed once. The identical CDR3 is also encoded by other nucleotide sequences in the sample. The chain uses TRBV18 and TRBJ2-5; D not certain. The CDR3 spans 11 residues. Germline values: CDR1 KGHSH, CDR2 LQKENI. Between the trimmed V and J ends, which lost 6 bases and 2 bases, there was a span of 4 bases. The CDR3 loop reads CASSTQETQYF. CDR3 DNA sequence: TGTGCCAGCTCCACACAAGAGACCCAGTACTTC.

The chain couples TRBV7-2 to TRBJ2-1; the D gene is possibly TRBD2 (6 bases). There are 16 residues in the CDR3. Trimming removed 0 bases at V and 2 bases at J, with 11 bases between. In germline, CDR1 is SGHTA, CDR2 FQGNSA. CDR3 sequence: CASSLALGEAYNEQFF. In DNA, the CDR3 is TGTGCCAGCAGCTTAGCGTTGGGGGAGGCCTACAATGAGCAGTTCTTC.

The chain carries TRBV2 and TRBJ2-7, with 8 positions matching TRBD2. The CDR3 contains 14 residues. J lost 1 base, V lost 7 bases, and 6 bases had no gene match. Germline V gene sequence: CDR1 SNHLY, CDR2 FYNNEI. This CDR3 is CASTVAGLSYEQYF. The CDR3 DNA reads TGTGCCAGCACCGTAGCGGGGCTTTCCTACGAGCAGTACTTC.

CDR3 in DNA: TGTGCCAGCAGCCCTACAACAGGGGTGGCTGAAGCTTTCTTT. Encoded protein: CASSPTTGVAEAFF. The chain has TRBV7-9 and TRBJ1-1, with 7 nucleotides matching TRBD1. The CDR3 sequence is 14 residues long. J gave up 6 bases and V 5 bases, and 9 bases lay outside the gene matches. Germline V gene sequence: CDR1 SEHNR, CDR2 FQNEAQ (reference sequence).

J is TRBJ2-3 and V is TRBV2, with D perhaps TRBD2 (6 bases). The CDR3 is 13 amino acids. V was pared by 6 bases and J by 5 bases, with 12 bases between. Germline V gene sequence: CDR1 SNHLY, CDR2 FYNNEI. CDR3 DNA: TGTGCCAGCAGAATAGCGGAAGAAGATACGCAGTATTTT. Residues: CASRIAEEDTQYF.

The gene calls are TRBV5-1 and TRBJ2-5; TRBD1 agrees at 8 bases. Germline values: CDR1 SGHRS, CDR2 YFSETQ. This CDR3 is 15 amino acids long. V shed 5 bases, J shed 5 bases, and the junction held 11 bases outside the gene matches. The CDR3 region has the DNA TGCGCCAGCAGGTTGACAGGGGTGGCCTGGGAGACCCAGTACTTC. Residues: CASRLTGVAWETQYF.

The V call is TRBV27, the J call TRBJ1-3, with 8 bases aligning to TRBD1. This CDR3 region has 17 residues. The germline V gene encodes CDR1 MNHEY and CDR2 SMNVEV (reference sequence). V lost 0 bases and J lost 3; bases outside the gene matches: 7. CDR3 DNA: TGTGCCAGCAGTTTATCGGCCCTAGACAGGGGTGGAAACACCATATATTTT. Amino acids: CASSLSALDRGGNTIYF.